The T cell receptor beta chain under discussion was sequenced for a study of shared T cell receptors in the human thymus. The CDR3 consists of 15 residues. With V trimmed by 5 bases and J by 4 bases, 8 bases remained unmatched. The germline V gene encodes CDR1 LNHDA and CDR2 SQIVND (reference sequence). Assay: immunoSEQ multiplex PCR; the TCRdb copy retains only in-frame clones and omits some. The table lists some 400,000 clones, over 90% of them singletons. The J gene is TRBJ1-1, the V gene TRBV19, with 9 bases matching TRBD1. This TCR was recovered from a human donor. Sequencing was performed on thymocytes. The CDR3 sequence: CASSSHRGRVTEAFF. The CDR3, as DNA: TGTGCCAGTAGTTCGCACAGGGGGCGGGTCACTGAAGCTTTCTTT.